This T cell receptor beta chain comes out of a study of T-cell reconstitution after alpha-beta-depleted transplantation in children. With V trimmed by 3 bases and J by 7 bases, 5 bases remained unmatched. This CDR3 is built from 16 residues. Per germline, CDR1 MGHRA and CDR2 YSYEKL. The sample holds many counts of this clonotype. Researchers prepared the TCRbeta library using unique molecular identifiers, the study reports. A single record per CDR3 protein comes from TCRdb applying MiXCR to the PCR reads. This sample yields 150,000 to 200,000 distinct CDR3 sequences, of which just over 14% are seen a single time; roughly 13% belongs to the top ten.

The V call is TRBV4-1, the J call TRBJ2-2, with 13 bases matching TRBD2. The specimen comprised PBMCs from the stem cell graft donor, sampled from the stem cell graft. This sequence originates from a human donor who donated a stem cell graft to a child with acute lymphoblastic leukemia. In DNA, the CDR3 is TGCGCCAGCAGCCAGGGACTAGCGGGACGTGGCGGGGAGCTGTTTTTT. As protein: CASSQGLAGRGGELFF.